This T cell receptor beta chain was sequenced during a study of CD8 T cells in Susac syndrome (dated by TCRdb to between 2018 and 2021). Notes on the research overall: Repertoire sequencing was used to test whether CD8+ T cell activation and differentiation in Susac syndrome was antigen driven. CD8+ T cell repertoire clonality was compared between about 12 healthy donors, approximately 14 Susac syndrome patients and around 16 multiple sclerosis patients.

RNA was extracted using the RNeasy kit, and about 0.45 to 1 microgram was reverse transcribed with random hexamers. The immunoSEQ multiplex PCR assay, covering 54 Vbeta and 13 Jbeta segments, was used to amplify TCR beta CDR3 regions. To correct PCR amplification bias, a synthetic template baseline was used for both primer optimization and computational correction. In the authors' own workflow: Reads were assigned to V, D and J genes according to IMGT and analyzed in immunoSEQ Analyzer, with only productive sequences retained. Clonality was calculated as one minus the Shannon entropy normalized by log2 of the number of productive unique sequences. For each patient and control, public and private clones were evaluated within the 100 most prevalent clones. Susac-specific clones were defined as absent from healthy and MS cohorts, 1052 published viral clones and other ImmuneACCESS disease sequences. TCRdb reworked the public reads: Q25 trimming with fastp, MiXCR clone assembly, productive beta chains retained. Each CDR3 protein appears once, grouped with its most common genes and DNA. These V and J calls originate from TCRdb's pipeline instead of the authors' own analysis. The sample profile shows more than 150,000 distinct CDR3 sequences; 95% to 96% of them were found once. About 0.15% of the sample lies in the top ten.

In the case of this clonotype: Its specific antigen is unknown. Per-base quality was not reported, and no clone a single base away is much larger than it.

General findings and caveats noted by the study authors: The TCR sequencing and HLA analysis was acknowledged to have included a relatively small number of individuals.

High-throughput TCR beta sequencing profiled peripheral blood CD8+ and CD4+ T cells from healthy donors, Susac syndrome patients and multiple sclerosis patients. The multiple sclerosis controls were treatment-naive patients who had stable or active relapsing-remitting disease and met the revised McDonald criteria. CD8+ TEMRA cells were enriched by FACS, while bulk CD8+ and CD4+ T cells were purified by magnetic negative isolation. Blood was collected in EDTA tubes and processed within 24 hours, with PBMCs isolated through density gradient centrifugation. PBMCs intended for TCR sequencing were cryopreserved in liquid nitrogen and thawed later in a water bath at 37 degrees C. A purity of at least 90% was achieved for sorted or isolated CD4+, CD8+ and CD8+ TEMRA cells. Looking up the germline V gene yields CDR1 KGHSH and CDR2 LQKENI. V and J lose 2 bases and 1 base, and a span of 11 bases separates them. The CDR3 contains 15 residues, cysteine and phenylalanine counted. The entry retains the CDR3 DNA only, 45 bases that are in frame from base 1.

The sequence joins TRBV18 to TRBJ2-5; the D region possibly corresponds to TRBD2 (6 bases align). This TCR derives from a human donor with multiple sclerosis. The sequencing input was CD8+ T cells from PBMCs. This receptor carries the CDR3 CASSPYGGFQETQYF. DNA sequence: TGTGCCAGCTCACCATATGGAGGGTTCCAAGAGACCCAGTACTTC.